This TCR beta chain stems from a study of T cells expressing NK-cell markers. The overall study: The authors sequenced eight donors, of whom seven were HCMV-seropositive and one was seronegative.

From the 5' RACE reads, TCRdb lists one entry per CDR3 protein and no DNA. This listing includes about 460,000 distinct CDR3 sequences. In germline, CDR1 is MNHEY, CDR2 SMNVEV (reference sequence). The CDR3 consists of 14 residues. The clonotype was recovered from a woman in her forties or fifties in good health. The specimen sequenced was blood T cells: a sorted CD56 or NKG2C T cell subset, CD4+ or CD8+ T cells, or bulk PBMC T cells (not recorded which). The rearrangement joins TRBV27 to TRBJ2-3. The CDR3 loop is CASSLSLATDTQYF.